The 6 T cell receptor beta chains below were found in one sample sequenced in a study of identical twins (dated by TCRdb to about 2016). Libraries were prepared through 5' RACE. Sequencing instrument: Illumina HiSeq 2000. TCRdb passed the public sequencing reads through fastp at Q25 and MiXCR, retaining productive beta sequences. Each CDR3 protein gets just one entry, which takes the most common genes and DNA from the rows behind it. The table for this sample lists 300,000 to 400,000 distinct CDR3 sequences; 9% to 15% of them were counted only once. The ten largest clonotypes hold just over 7% of the sample. A further study also used this sample, focusing on yellow fever vaccine responses in identical twins.

The sample consisted of CD8+ T cells sorted from blood. The receptors derive from a woman younger than 35 in good health.

This chain uses TRBV4-1 with TRBJ2-7; D not resolved. V was shortened by 4 bases and J by 2 bases, with 9 bases between the two germline ends. Germline V CDR1 and CDR2: MGHRA, YSYEKL. The CDR3 sequence is 13 residues long. The CDR3 bases are TGCGCCAGCAGCCCCCAAGTCGCCTACGAGCAGTACTTC. Translating gives CASSPQVAYEQYF.

The rearrangement links TRBV7-9 to TRBJ2-3, with D possibly TRBD2 on 7 matching bases. The CDR3 spans 16 residues. V shed 2 bases and J shed 2 bases, with 14 bases lying between them. CDR1 and CDR2 from the germline V gene are SEHNR and FQNEAQ (reference sequence). The CDR3 region is CASSLIGGEFTDTQYF. The CDR3 bases are TGTGCCAGCAGCTTAATAGGGGGGGAATTCACAGATACGCAGTATTTT.

This clonotype occurred a few times. The chain employs TRBV19 and TRBJ2-1; TRBD2 might be the D (6 bases). Trimming removed 6 bases from V and 0 bases from J, with 12 bases in between. The CDR3 runs 15 residues. CDR1 LNHDA and CDR2 SQIVND come from the germline V gene (reference sequence). The CDR3 protein is CASSYGSNSYNEQFF. CDR3 coding DNA: TGTGCCAGTAGCTACGGGAGTAACTCCTACAATGAGCAGTTCTTC.

V is TRBV5-1 and J is TRBJ2-2; D is tentatively TRBD1 or TRBD2 (5 bases each). The ends were cut back, 2 bases at V and 1 base at J, with 12 bases in the middle. The CDR3 consists of 16 residues. Germline V gene lookup returns CDR1 SGHRS and CDR2 YFSETQ. As DNA, the CDR3 is TGCGCCAGCAGCTTTTCCGGGACGCAGAACACCGGGGAGCTGTTTTTT. Translated, it gives CASSFSGTQNTGELFF.

This clonotype was observed a few times. The genes are TRBV5-1 and TRBJ2-1; 8 bases agree with TRBD2. After removal of 2 bases from V and 5 bases from J, the junction contained 12 bases not matched to a gene. The length of the CDR3 is 17 residues. Germline lookup yields CDR1 SGHRS and CDR2 YFSETQ. The CDR3 here is CASSFLPERGFNNEQFF. DNA for the CDR3: TGCGCCAGCAGCTTCCTCCCGGAGCGGGGGTTCAACAATGAGCAGTTCTTC.

This clonotype showed up many times. The rearrangement uses TRBV7-9 and TRBJ2-5, with 9 bases aligning to TRBD2. Germline CDR1 and CDR2: SEHNR and FQNEAQ (reference sequence). This CDR3 is built from 17 residues. V was pared by 5 bases and J by 0 bases, with 10 bases of the junction left unmatched. Here the CDR3 reads CASSANLAGRYQETQYF. CDR3 DNA sequence: TGTGCCAGCAGCGCAAATCTAGCGGGGCGTTACCAAGAGACCCAGTACTTC.